This entry is about one TCR beta chain. Its antigen is still unknown. CD8+CD57+ cell expansion, shown by flow cytometry, had occurred in the patients selected for sequencing. The sample comes from a study of CD8+CD57+ T cells in acquired aplastic anemia. Study results and caveats: The number of CD8+ CDR3 sequences shared by patients and controls was around 30.

TCR beta VDJ and CDR3 were profiled, and genomic DNA was the template. TCRdb used MiXCR to reprocess the reads, holding one entry per CDR3 protein. The profile shows some 200,000 distinct CDR3 sequences, under 50% of them singletons. The CDR3 is 11 residues long. From germline, CDR1 is SGHVS and CDR2 FQNEAQ. V lost 4 bases to trimming and J lost 8 bases; unmatched junction nucleotides: 0. The rearrangement joins TRBV7-8 to TRBJ1-1; 8 nucleotides line up with TRBD1. The sequencing input was sorted CD4+, CD8+, or CD8+CD57+ T cells (not recorded which) from PBMCs. This TCR was recovered from a human donor with aplastic anemia. The CDR3 region is CASSWDREAFF. As DNA, the CDR3 is TGTGCCAGCAGCTGGGACAGGGAAGCTTTCTTT.